A single sample gave rise to the 32 T cell receptor beta chains below, sequenced in a study of response to subunit inactivated influenza vaccine. TCRdb reanalysed the RT-PCR reads using MiXCR and keeps one entry per CDR3 protein. The sample consists of 150,000 to 200,000 distinct CDR3 sequences, roughly a tenth of them appearing once. The sample here was CD8+ T cells sorted from PBMCs, taken around 25 months after vaccination. Receptors were obtained from a man aged 50 to 69 who received an inactivated influenza vaccine.

A few counts support this clonotype. The chain has TRBV30 and TRBJ1-4; weak D call: TRBD1 (5 bases). The CDR3 has 11 amino acids. Trimming left V 0 bases short and J 13 bases short, with 9 bases between. Per germline, CDR1 GTSNPN and CDR2 SVGIG (reference sequence). The CDR3 loop is CAWSVGVGLFF. For the CDR3, the DNA is TGTGCCTGGAGTGTAGGGGTAGGACTGTTTTTT. The entire variable domain, with the rest obtained from reference TRBV30 and TRBJ1-4, is as follows: SQTIHQWPATLVQPVGSPLSLECTVEGTSNPNLYWYRQAAGRGLQLLFYSVGIGQISSEVPQNLSASRPQDRQFILSSKKLLLSDSGFYLCAWSVGVGLFFGSGTQLSVL.

The V call is TRBV5-4, the J call TRBJ2-7; no firm D call. This CDR3 is built from 14 residues. Germline V gene data show CDR1 as SGHNT and CDR2 as YYREEE (reference sequence). Trimming pared 0 bases from V and 5 bases from J, leaving 12 bases between. CDR3 protein: CASSLESVGDEQYF. Here the CDR3 DNA reads TGTGCCAGCAGCTTGGAATCCGTAGGCGACGAGCAGTACTTC.

The chain combines TRBV28 with TRBJ1-4; D is ambiguous. This CDR3 has 15 amino acids. V was cut by 4 bases and J by 0 bases, with 9 bases left in between. Germline values: CDR1 MDHEN, CDR2 SYDVKM. The CDR3: CASSSPGATNEKLFF. The DNA of the CDR3 is TGTGCCAGCAGTTCCCCAGGTGCAACTAATGAAAAACTGTTTTTT.

The chain couples TRBV7-9 to TRBJ1-5; no clear D gene. Trimming pared 2 bases from V and 3 bases from J, leaving 8 bases between. This CDR3 comprises 14 residues. Germline CDR1 reads SEHNR; CDR2 reads FQNEAQ (reference sequence). The DNA for the CDR3 is TGTGCCAGCAGCTTAATCGGTTACAATCAGCCCCAGCATTTT. This codes for CASSLIGYNQPQHF.

This clonotype was counted a few times. CDR3 bases: TGTGCCAGCAGTTACGGTGGACCTCTACCCTACGAGCAGTACTTC. It encodes CASSYGGPLPYEQYF. The gene calls are TRBV6-5 and TRBJ2-7; D is ambiguous. The CDR3 has 15 amino acids. Looked up from germline, CDR1 is MNHEY and CDR2 is SVGAGI. V was pared by 2 bases and J by 2 bases, with 13 bases between.

V and J are TRBV20-1 and TRBJ2-6; D is undetermined. V lost 5 bases to trimming and J lost 4 bases, with 18 bases between them. This CDR3 contains 16 residues. Germline CDR1 reads DFQATT; CDR2 reads SNEGSKA (reference sequence). CDR3 in amino acids: CSAPTYVVTGANVLTF. In DNA form, the CDR3 reads TGCAGTGCTCCCACCTACGTCGTGACCGGGGCCAACGTCCTGACTTTC.

This clonotype was recorded a few times. The chain employs TRBV27 and TRBJ2-1; 13 bases fit TRBD2. Trimming cost V 5 bases and J 9 bases; bases outside gene matches: 7. CDR1 MNHEY and CDR2 SMNVEV come from the germline V gene (reference sequence). CDR3 length: 15 amino acids. CDR3 bases: TGTGCCAGCAGTCAGGGACTAGCGGGAATGGGTGAGCAGTTCTTC. Protein: CASSQGLAGMGEQFF.

The table lists this clonotype with a few counts. The V gene is TRBV7-8, the J gene TRBJ2-7; D unclear. The length of the CDR3 is 15 residues. Trimming left V 0 bases short and J 0 bases short, with 9 bases between. Per germline, CDR1 SGHVS and CDR2 FQNEAQ. The CDR3 DNA reads TGTGCCAGCAGCTTAGCGACACTCATCTCCTACGAGCAGTACTTC. It translates to CASSLATLISYEQYF.

This clonotype was seen repeatedly, ten times or more. This chain links TRBV2 with TRBJ1-2; TRBD1 matches 9 bases. V trimming: 4 bases; J trimming: 4 bases; junction bases outside the gene matches: 13. Germline CDR1 reads SNHLY; CDR2 reads FYNNEI. This CDR3 has 17 amino acids. CDR3 DNA sequence: TGTGCCAGCAGTGGAGAAAGAGGGACAGGGAGTGTCTATGGCTACACCTTC. Protein sequence: CASSGERGTGSVYGYTF.

The gene calls are TRBV4-3 and TRBJ2-5; 10 bases are shared with TRBD2. Per germline, CDR1 LGHNA and CDR2 YSLEER. The CDR3 runs to 14 residues. V gave up 1 base and J gave up 7 bases; unmatched junction bases: 3. CDR3 nucleotide sequence: TGCGCCAGCAGCCAAGGGACTAGCGGAGGGACCCAGTACTTC. It yields the protein CASSQGTSGGTQYF.

V gene TRBV7-6 combines with J gene TRBJ2-3, with 7 bases lining up with TRBD2. Germline V gene lookup returns CDR1 SGHVS and CDR2 FNYEAQ. Trimming at V came to 7 bases and at J to 2 bases, leaving 12 bases not matched to a gene. This CDR3 is built from 16 residues. CDR3 amino acids: CASTPLAGEFTDTQYF. The CDR3 region has the DNA TGTGCCAGCACCCCTCTGGCGGGGGAATTCACAGATACGCAGTATTTT. Supplemented by reference TRBV7-6 and TRBJ2-3, the full variable domain reads GAGVSQSPRYKVTKRGQDVALRCDPISGHVSLYWYRQALGQGPEFLTYFNYEAQQDKSGLPNDRFSAERPEGSISTLTIQRTEQRDSAMYRCASTPLAGEFTDTQYFGPGTRLTVL.

The J gene is TRBJ2-7, the V gene TRBV28; 9 bases map to TRBD1. J lost 5 bases, V lost 5 bases, and 13 bases had no gene match. CDR3 length: 16 residues. Germline V lookup: CDR1 MDHEN, CDR2 SYDVKM. CDR3 DNA sequence: TGTGCCAGCAGTATATTACGACAGGGGGGTTATCACGAGCAGTACTTC. Its translation is CASSILRQGGYHEQYF. The whole variable domain, filled in from reference TRBV28 and TRBJ2-7, reads DVKVTQSSRYLVKRTGEKVFLECVQDMDHENMFWYRQDPGLGLRLIYFSYDVKMKEKGDIPEGYSVSREKKERFSLILESASTNQTSMYLCASSILRQGGYHEQYFGPGTRLTVT.

This clonotype was counted a few times. The chain recombines TRBV7-3 with TRBJ2-1, with no clear D. Germline CDR1 and CDR2: SGHTA and FQGTGA. The CDR3 totals 16 residues. Trimming removed 1 base at V and 6 bases at J, with 16 bases between. The CDR3 loop reads CASSLRSLADINEQFF. The DNA of the CDR3 is TGTGCCAGCAGCTTAAGGTCGCTGGCAGATATCAATGAGCAGTTCTTC.

V usage is TRBV29-1 and J usage is TRBJ2-7; perhaps TRBD1 as D (5 bases). CDR3 length equals 13 residues. Germline CDR1 reads SQVTM; CDR2 reads ANQGSEA. Trimming stripped 4 bases from V and 1 base from J, with 11 bases between. The DNA for the CDR3 is TGCAGCGTTGGTTTCAAGGGGTCCTACGAGCAGTACTTC. Encoded protein: CSVGFKGSYEQYF.

This clonotype was counted a few times. V gene TRBV4-2 combines with J gene TRBJ2-7; D is perhaps TRBD2 (5 bases). The V gene's germline CDR1 is LGHNA and CDR2 YNFKEQ. V lost 0 bases, J lost 6 bases, and 15 bases lay in between. The length of the CDR3 is 15 residues. CDR3 residues: CASSQDRRVEGEQYF. CDR3 DNA: TGTGCCAGCAGCCAAGACCGACGTGTAGAGGGCGAGCAGTACTTC.

A few counts support this clonotype. The gene calls are TRBV6-2 or TRBV6-3 and TRBJ2-1; D ambiguous. V was clipped by 4 bases and J by 10 bases, with 8 bases between them. CDR3 length: 11 amino acids. Germline-derived CDR1 and CDR2 are MNHEY and SVGEGT. This CDR3 is CASSSAREQFF. The DNA of the CDR3 is TGTGCCAGCAGTTCAGCGAGAGAGCAGTTCTTC.

The chain joins TRBV27 to TRBJ1-2; D is perhaps TRBD1 (5 bases). The germline V gene encodes CDR1 MNHEY and CDR2 SMNVEV (reference sequence). Between the trimmed V and J ends, which lost 2 bases and 8 bases, there was a span of 15 bases. The CDR3 runs to 14 residues. The CDR3 loop reads CASSLRGPGTGYTF. The DNA of the CDR3 is TGTGCCAGCAGTTTACGGGGCCCGGGCACCGGCTACACCTTC.

This clonotype has ten or more counts. V gene TRBV6-2 or TRBV6-3 combines with J gene TRBJ2-5, with 14 bases identical to TRBD2. The J segment lost 1 base and the V segment lost 7 bases, leaving 5 bases of the junction unmatched. CDR1 MNHEY and CDR2 SVGEGT come from the germline V gene. The CDR3 has 16 residues. The CDR3: CASTSTSGRAQETQYF. The CDR3 DNA is TGTGCCAGCACCTCGACTAGCGGGAGGGCCCAAGAGACCCAGTACTTC.

V and J are TRBV4-3 and TRBJ2-1; D is possibly TRBD1 (8 bases). Trimming shortened V by 0 bases and J by 8 bases, and 17 bases separated the two germline ends. CDR3 length: 16 residues. CDR1 LGHNA and CDR2 YSLEER come from the germline V gene. The DNA of the CDR3 is TGCGCCAGCAGCCAAGAACGAGACAGGGGAGGGGATGAGCAGTTCTTC. Protein: CASSQERDRGGDEQFF.

The table lists this clonotype with a few counts. CDR3 residues: CASSQDGTGYYEQYF. The CDR3 nucleotides read TGTGCCAGCAGCCAAGATGGGACAGGGTACTACGAGCAGTACTTC. The chain couples TRBV4-2 to TRBJ2-7; 9 positions agree with TRBD1. The junction had 3 bases not matched to a gene; V was cut back by 0 bases and J by 3 bases. The CDR3 has 15 residues. Germline CDR1 LGHNA, CDR2 YNFKEQ.

This clonotype has just a few counts. V is TRBV9 and J is TRBJ2-1, with 7 bases fitting TRBD2. There are 13 residues in the CDR3. Unmatched junction bases numbered 4, after V lost 3 bases and J lost 7 bases. Germline V gives CDR1 SGDLS, CDR2 YYNGEE. CDR3: CASSGSSGNEQFF. The CDR3 coding sequence is TGTGCCAGCAGCGGATCTAGCGGAAATGAGCAGTTCTTC.

The chain couples TRBV29-1 to TRBJ2-7; tentatively, D is TRBD1 or TRBD2 (7 bases each). This CDR3 is 16 amino acids long. The V gene lost 7 bases and the J gene lost 7 bases, with 29 bases spanning the gap. Germline lookup yields CDR1 SQVTM and CDR2 ANQGSEA. The CDR3 region is CSATGPVAGNRWEQYF. The CDR3, as DNA: TGCAGCGCGACAGGGCCCGTAGCGGGTAACCGTTGGGAGCAGTACTTC.

This clonotype was seen at least ten times. The chain employs TRBV9 and TRBJ2-6, with 8 bases identical to TRBD2. CDR1 and CDR2 (germline): SGDLS, YYNGEE. The ends lost 2 bases at V and 0 bases at J; junction bases unmatched: 4. CDR3 length: 17 amino acids. The CDR3 nucleotides are TGTGCCAGCAGCGTCGACCGGGGGGGCTCTGGGGCCAACGTCCTGACTTTC. Its protein is CASSVDRGGSGANVLTF. The complete variable domain, with remaining parts taken from reference TRBV9 and TRBJ2-6, reads DSGVTQTPKHLITATGQRVTLRCSPRSGDLSVYWYQQSLDQGLQFLIQYYNGEERAKGNILERFSAQQFPDLHSELNLSSLELGDSALYFCASSVDRGGSGANVLTFGAGSRLTVL.

This clonotype was detected a few times. The V and J genes are TRBV7-8 and TRBJ2-1, with 13 bases identical to TRBD2. V lost 6 bases and J lost 6; bases outside the gene matches: 11. Germline CDR1 reads SGHVS; CDR2 reads FQNEAQ. The CDR3 runs 17 residues. CDR3 sequence: CASRLRTSGSWGNEQFF. CDR3 DNA: TGTGCCAGCAGACTTAGGACTAGCGGGAGCTGGGGCAATGAGCAGTTCTTC. Combining the CDR3 with reference TRBV7-8 and TRBJ2-1 gives the whole variable domain GAGVSQSPRYKVAKRGQDVALRCDPISGHVSLFWYQQALGQGPEFLTYFQNEAQLDKSGLPSDRFFAERPEGSVSTLKIQRTQQEDSAVYLCASRLRTSGSWGNEQFFGPGTRLTVL.

This clonotype was seen repeatedly, ten times or more. J is TRBJ2-7 and V is TRBV18; TRBD1 matches 7 bases. Losses at the gene ends were 6 bases for V and 1 base for J; bases not matched to a gene: 9. The CDR3 totals 15 residues. The germline V gene encodes CDR1 KGHSH and CDR2 LQKENI. CDR3 loop: CASSMGQQSSYEQYF. DNA of the CDR3: TGTGCCAGCTCCATGGGACAGCAGTCTTCCTACGAGCAGTACTTC.

V gene TRBV5-6 combines with J gene TRBJ2-2; TRBD1 is a possible D gene (5 bases). CDR1 and CDR2 (germline): SGHDT, YYEEEE. This CDR3 contains 13 residues. Trimming took 5 bases from V and 6 from J, leaving 11 bases between them. The CDR3 region is CASSTGIPGELFF. DNA of the CDR3: TGTGCCAGCAGTACAGGAATCCCCGGGGAGCTGTTTTTT.

This chain connects TRBV2 to TRBJ2-1; D is uncertain. V gave up 5 bases and J gave up 6 bases, with 11 bases separating them. This CDR3 spans 13 amino acids. Per the germline V gene, CDR1 is SNHLY and CDR2 is FYNNEI. The CDR3 DNA sequence: TGTGCCAGCAGTTATCGGACCCTCAATGAGCAGTTCTTC. Translated: CASSYRTLNEQFF.

By proportion, this clonotype is medium-sized. The V gene is TRBV11-2, the J gene TRBJ2-7, with D possibly being TRBD1 (6 bases). The CDR3 is made up of 15 amino acids. V was shortened by 6 bases and J by 3 bases, with 18 bases between the two germline ends. Germline-derived CDR1 and CDR2 are SGHAT and FQNNGV. The CDR3 loop is CASSTGPGASYEQYF. The CDR3 DNA is TGTGCCAGCAGTACAGGACCAGGGGCAAGCTACGAGCAGTACTTC.

This clonotype was detected a few times. This chain connects TRBV9 to TRBJ2-7; 8 bases align to TRBD1. CDR1 and CDR2 from the germline V gene are SGDLS and YYNGEE. V trimming: 0 bases; J trimming: 10 bases; junction bases outside the gene matches: 6. The CDR3 length is 13 residues. The CDR3 nucleotides are TGTGCCAGCAGCGTAGCTTCAGGGGGCGCCCAGTACTTC. Protein sequence: CASSVASGGAQYF.

This clonotype was seen a handful of times. The chain combines TRBV9 with TRBJ2-3; D unresolved. The CDR3 spans 15 residues. The germline V gene encodes CDR1 SGDLS and CDR2 YYNGEE. V lost 4 bases to trimming and J lost 2 bases, with 14 bases between them. CDR3 amino acids: CASSPRISSTDTQYF. The DNA for the CDR3 is TGTGCCAGCAGCCCCCGAATTTCGTCCACAGATACGCAGTATTTT.

The rearrangement joins TRBV11-3 to TRBJ2-1; 10 nucleotides match TRBD1. The CDR3 is 14 amino acids. The germline V gene encodes CDR1 SGHNT and CDR2 YENEEA. The ends lost 6 bases at V and 10 bases at J; junction bases unmatched: 9. This CDR3 reads CASRSGQGRGEQFF. CDR3 in DNA: TGTGCCAGCAGGTCGGGACAGGGGAGAGGCGAGCAGTTCTTC.

This rearrangement joins TRBV4-3 to TRBJ1-2, with 7 nucleotides matching TRBD1. Trimming at V came to 0 bases and at J to 8 bases, leaving 6 bases not matched to a gene. Germline V gene data show CDR1 as LGHNA and CDR2 as YSLEER. CDR3 size: 14 residues. Here the CDR3 reads CASSQDGGGVGYTF. Written as DNA, the CDR3 is TGCGCCAGCAGCCAAGATGGAGGGGGCGTAGGCTACACCTTC.